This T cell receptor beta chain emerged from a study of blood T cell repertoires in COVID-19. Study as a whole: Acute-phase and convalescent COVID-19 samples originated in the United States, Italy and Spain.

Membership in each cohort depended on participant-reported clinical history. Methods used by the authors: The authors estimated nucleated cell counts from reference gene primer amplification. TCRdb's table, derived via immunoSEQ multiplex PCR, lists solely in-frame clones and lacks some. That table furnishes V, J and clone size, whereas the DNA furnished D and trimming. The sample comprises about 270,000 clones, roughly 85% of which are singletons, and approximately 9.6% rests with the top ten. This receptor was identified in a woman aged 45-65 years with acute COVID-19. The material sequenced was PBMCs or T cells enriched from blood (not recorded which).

The CDR3 loop reads CASSLRGPEAFF. In DNA form, the CDR3 reads TGTGCCAGCAGCCTTAGGGGGCCTGAAGCTTTCTTT. J is TRBJ1-1 and V is TRBV7-8, with 7 bases aligning to TRBD1. CDR1 SGHVS and CDR2 FQNEAQ come from the germline V gene. This CDR3 spans 12 amino acids. Germline trimming cut 5 bases from V and 6 bases from J; bases unmatched to any gene: 3.